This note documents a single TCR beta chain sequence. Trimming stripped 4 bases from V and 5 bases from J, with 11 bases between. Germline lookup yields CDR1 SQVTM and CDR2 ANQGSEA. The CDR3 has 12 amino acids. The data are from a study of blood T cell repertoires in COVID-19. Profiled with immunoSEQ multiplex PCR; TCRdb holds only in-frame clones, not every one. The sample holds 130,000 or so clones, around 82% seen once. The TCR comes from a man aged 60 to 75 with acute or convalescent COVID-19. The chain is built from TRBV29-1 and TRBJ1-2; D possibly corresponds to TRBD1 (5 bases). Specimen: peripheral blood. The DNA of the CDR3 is TGCAGCGTTGTTCAGGGAGGATATGGCTACACCTTC. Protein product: CSVVQGGYGYTF.